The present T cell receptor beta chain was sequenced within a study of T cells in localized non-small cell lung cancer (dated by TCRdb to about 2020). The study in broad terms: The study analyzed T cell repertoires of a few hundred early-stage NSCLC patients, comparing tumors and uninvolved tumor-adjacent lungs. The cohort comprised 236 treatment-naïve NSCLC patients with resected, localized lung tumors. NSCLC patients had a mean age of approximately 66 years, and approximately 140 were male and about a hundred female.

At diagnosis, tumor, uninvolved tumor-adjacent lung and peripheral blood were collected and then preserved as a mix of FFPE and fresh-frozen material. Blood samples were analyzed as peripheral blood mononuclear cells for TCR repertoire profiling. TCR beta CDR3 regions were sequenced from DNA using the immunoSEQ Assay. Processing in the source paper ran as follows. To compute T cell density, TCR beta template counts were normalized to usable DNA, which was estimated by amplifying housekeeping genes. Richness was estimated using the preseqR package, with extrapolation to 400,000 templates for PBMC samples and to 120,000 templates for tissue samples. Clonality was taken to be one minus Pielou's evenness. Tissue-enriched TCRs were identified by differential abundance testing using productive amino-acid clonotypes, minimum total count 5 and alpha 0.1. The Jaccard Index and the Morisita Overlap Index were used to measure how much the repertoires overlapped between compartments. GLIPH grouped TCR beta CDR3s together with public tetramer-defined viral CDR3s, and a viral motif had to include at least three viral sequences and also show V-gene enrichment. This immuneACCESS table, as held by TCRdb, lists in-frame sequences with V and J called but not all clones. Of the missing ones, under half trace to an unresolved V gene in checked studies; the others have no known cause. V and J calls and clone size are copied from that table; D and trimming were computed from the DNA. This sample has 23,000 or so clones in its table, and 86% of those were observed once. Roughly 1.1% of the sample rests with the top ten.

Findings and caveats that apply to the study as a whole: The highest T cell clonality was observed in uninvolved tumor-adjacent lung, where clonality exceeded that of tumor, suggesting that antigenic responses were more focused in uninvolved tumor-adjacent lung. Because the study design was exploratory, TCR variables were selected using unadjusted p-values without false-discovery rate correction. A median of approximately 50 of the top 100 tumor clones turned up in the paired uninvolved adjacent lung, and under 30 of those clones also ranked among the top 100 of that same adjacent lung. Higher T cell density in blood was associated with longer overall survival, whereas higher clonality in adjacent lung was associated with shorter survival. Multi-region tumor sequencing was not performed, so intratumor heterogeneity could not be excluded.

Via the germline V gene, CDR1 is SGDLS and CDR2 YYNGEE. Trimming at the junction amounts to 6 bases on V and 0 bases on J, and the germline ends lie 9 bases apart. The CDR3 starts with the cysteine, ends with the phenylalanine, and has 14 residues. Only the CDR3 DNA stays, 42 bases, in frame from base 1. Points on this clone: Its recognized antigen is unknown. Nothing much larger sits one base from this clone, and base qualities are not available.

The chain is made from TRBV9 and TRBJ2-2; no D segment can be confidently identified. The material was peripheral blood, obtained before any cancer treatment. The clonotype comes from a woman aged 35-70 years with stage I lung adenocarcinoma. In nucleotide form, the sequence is TGTGCCAGCACCCAGACCTCGAACACCGGGGAGCTGTTTTTT. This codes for CASTQTSNTGELFF.